This paragraph covers one TCR beta chain sequence. A read error may account for a junction end that differs from germline. The sample belongs to a study of cytomegalovirus exposure and HLA in healthy donors. Use of 60 Vbeta and 13 Jbeta primers characterized the PCR. Profiled with immunoSEQ multiplex PCR; TCRdb holds only in-frame clones, not every one. Here the sample spans under 200,000 clones, 81% being singletons. This CDR3 is built from 17 residues. CDR1 is SEHNR and CDR2 is FQNEAQ in the germline V gene (reference sequence). This sequence joins TRBV7-9 and TRBJ2-1, with TRBD2 matching over 10 bases. The TCR originated in a man aged 50 to 59 in good health and CMV-seropositive. Sequenced sample: PBMCs. CDR3 loop: CSSSFPQREGLYNEQFF. The CDR3 coding sequence is TGTTCCAGCAGCTTTCCCCAGCGGGAGGGCCTCTACAATGAGCAGTTCTTC.